Included here is one T cell receptor beta chain sequence, with context. Its antigen is not identified. This sample was taken from a study of OX40 agonist ivuxolimab in advanced cancers. About the study: Given to patients was ivuxolimab, an agonistic anti-OX40 (CD134) antibody. Each patient was given ivuxolimab into a vein every 2 weeks, at 0.01 to 10 mg/kg. People who had prior anti-PD-1, anti-PD-L1 or anti-CTLA-4 therapy could take part, and under 45% had some.

Looked up from germline, CDR1 is WNHNN and CDR2 is SYGVQD (reference sequence). CDR3 size: 15 residues. The ends were cut back, 4 bases at V and 2 bases at J, with 11 bases in the middle. Repertoires were generated with immunoSEQ multiplex PCR, while TCRdb's copy carries only in-frame clones and drops some. The profile shows roughly 100,000 clones, roughly 95% of them singletons. Overall study findings and caveats: Within 6 weeks, CD4+ and CD8+ blood T cells expanded clonally at 0.1 to 3.0 mg/kg.

The sample here was CD4+ or CD8+ T cells sorted from blood, taken in a trial of the OX40 agonist ivuxolimab. This TCR was recovered from an adult with an advanced solid tumor such as melanoma, head and neck, liver or kidney cancer. The V call is TRBV10-1, the J call TRBJ2-2; tentative D call: TRBD2 (6 bases). The CDR3 DNA reads as TGCGCCAGCAGTGGAGGGAGGAGTAACACCGGGGAGCTGTTTTTT. It is translated as CASSGGRSNTGELFF.